This T cell receptor (beta chain) is from a study of T cell repertoires in cytomegalovirus infection. Overall study context: Newly reported HLA-C-restricted and thoroughly characterized HLA-B-restricted CMV epitopes were employed. An indication of both CMV infection and matching HLA type came from public TCR beta signatures. General study results and limits: In two of eight donors, the top clonotype was HLA-C-restricted CMV-specific. Individuals carrying CMV plus the relevant HLA were identified by cumulative frequency of public TCR beta families.

In the case of this clonotype: Its antigen is unidentified.

The CDR3 totals 18 residues. The ends were cut back, 5 bases at V and 4 bases at J, with 24 bases in the middle. Germline V lookup: CDR1 SEHNR, CDR2 FQNEAQ (reference sequence). Via MiXCR, TCRdb re-called the reads, giving one row per CDR3 protein. There are some 130,000 distinct CDR3 sequences in the sample; 30% to 40% occur only once, and 45% to 60% lies in the top ten. The starting material was CD8+ T cells from cultured PBMCs, obtained from culture after CMV antigen stimulation. The TCR sequence derives from a human donor in good health (CMV status not recorded). Some clones in this sample may be carry-over from other donors' samples. The chain employs TRBV7-9 and TRBJ2-1, with D tentatively TRBD2 (7 bases). CDR3 protein: CASSREGGVLQIYNEQFF. As DNA, the CDR3 is TGTGCCAGCAGCCGAGAGGGGGGGGTCCTTCAGATTTACAATGAGCAGTTCTTC.